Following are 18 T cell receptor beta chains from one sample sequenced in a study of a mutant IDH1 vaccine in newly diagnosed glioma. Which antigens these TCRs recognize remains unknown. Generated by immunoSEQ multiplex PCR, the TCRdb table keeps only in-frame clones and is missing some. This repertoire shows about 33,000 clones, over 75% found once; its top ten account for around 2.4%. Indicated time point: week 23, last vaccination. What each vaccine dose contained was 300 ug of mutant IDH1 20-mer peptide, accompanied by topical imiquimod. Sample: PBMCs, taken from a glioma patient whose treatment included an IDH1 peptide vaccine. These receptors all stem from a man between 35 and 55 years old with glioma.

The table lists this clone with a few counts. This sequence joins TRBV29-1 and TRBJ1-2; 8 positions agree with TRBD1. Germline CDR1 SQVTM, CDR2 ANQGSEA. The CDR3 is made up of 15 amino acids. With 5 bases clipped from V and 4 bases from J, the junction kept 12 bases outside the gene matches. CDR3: CSVMEPGQVTYGYTF. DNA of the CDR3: TGCAGCGTTATGGAACCGGGACAGGTGACCTATGGCTACACCTTC.

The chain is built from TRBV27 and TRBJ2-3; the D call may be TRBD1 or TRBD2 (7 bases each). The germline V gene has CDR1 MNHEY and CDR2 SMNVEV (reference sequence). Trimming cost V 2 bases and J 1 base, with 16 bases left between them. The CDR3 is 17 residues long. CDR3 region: CASSLTPPGGGTDTQYF. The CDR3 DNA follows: TGTGCCAGCAGTTTAACCCCGCCAGGGGGGGGCACAGATACGCAGTATTTT.

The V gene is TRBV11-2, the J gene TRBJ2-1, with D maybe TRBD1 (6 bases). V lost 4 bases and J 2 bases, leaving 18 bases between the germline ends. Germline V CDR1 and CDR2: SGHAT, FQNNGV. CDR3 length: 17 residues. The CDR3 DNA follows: TGTGCCAGCAGCTCGGGACGCACCGGGACAACCTACAATGAGCAGTTCTTC. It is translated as CASSSGRTGTTYNEQFF.

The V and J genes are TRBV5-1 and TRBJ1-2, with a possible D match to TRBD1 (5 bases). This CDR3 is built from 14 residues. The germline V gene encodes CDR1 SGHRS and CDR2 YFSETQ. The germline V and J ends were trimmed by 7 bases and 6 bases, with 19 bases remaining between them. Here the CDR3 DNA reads TGCGCCAGCGACCCGGGTTGGGGGAACGATGGCTACACCTTC. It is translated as CASDPGWGNDGYTF.

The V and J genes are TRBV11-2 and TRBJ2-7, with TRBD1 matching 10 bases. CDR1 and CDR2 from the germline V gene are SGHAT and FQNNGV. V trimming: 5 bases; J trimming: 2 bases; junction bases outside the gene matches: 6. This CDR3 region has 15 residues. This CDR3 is CASSATGTGAYEQYV. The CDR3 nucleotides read TGTGCCAGCAGCGCCACCGGGACAGGGGCCTACGAGCAGTACGTC.

The CDR3 loop is CSATGLVSTDTQYF. The CDR3, as DNA: TGCAGCGCAACAGGCCTCGTGAGCACAGATACGCAGTATTTT. This chain uses TRBV29-1 with TRBJ2-3, with TRBD1 as a possible D gene (5 bases). Germline CDR1 and CDR2: SQVTM and ANQGSEA. The germline V and J ends were trimmed by 7 bases and 0 bases, with 14 bases remaining between them. The CDR3 totals 14 residues.

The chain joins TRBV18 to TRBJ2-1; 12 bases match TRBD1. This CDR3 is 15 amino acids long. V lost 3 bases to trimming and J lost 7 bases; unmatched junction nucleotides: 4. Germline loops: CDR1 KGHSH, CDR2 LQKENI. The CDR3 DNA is TGTGCCAGCTCACCTGGGACAGGGGGCAGGAATGAGCAGTTCTTC. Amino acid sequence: CASSPGTGGRNEQFF.

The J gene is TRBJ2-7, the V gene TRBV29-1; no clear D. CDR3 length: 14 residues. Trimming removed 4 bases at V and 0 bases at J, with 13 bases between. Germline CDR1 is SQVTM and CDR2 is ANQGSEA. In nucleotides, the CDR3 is TGCAGCGTTGTAGGTGGTATGAGCTCCTACGAGCAGTACTTC. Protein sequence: CSVVGGMSSYEQYF.

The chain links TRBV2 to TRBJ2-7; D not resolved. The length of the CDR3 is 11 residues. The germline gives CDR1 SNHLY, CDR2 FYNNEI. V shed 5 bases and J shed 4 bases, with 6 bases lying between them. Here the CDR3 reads CASSLQYEQYF. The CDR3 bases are TGTGCCAGCAGTCTGCAGTACGAGCAGTACTTC.

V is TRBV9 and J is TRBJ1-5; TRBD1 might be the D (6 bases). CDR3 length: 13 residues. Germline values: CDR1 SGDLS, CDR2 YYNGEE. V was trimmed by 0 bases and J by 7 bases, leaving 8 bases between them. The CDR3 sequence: CASSVGGLQPQHF. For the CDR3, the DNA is TGTGCCAGCAGCGTAGGGGGGCTGCAGCCCCAGCATTTT.

CDR3 loop: CASSPNYGYTF. Written as DNA, the CDR3 is TGTGCCAGCAGTCCCAACTATGGCTACACCTTC. The chain couples TRBV2 to TRBJ1-2, with D unclear. The CDR3 runs to 11 residues. V dropped 5 bases and J dropped 2 bases, with 3 bases sitting between them. The germline V gene encodes CDR1 SNHLY and CDR2 FYNNEI.

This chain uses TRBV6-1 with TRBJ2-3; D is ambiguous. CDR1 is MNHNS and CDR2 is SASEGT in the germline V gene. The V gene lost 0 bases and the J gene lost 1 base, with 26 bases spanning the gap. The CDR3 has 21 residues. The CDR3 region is CASSEARTPGPNIPRTDTQYF. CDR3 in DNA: TGTGCCAGCAGTGAAGCGCGAACCCCGGGCCCAAATATCCCCCGCACAGATACGCAGTATTTT.

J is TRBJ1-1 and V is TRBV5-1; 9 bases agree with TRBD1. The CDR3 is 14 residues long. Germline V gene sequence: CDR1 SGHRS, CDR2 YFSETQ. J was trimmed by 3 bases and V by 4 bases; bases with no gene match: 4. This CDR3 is CASSHRGPYTEAFF. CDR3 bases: TGCGCCAGCAGCCACAGGGGGCCTTACACTGAAGCTTTCTTT.

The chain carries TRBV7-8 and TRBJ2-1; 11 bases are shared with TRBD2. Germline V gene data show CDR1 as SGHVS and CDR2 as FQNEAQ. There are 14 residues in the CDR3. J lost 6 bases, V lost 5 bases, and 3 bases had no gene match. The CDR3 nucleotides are TGTGCCAGCAGCCCCGGACTAGCGGGCAATGAGCAGTTCTTC. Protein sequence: CASSPGLAGNEQFF.

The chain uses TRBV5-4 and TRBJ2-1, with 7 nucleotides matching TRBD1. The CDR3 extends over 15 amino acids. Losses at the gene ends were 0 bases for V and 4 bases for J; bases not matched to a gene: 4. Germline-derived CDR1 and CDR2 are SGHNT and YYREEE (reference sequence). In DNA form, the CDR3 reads TGTGCCAGCAGCTTGGGACAGGGAGCGTACAATGAGCAGTTCTTC. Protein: CASSLGQGAYNEQFF. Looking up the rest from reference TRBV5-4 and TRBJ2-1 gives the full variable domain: ETGVTQSPTHLIKTRGQQVTLRCSSQSGHNTVSWYQQALGQGPQFIFQYYREEENGRGNFPPRFSGLQFPNYSSELNVNALELDDSALYLCASSLGQGAYNEQFFGPGTRLTVL.

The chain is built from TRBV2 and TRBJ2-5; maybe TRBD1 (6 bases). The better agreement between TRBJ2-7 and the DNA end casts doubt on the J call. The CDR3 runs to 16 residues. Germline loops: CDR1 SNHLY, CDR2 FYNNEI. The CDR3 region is CASSEGRTGKGYEQYF. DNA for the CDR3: TGTGCCAGCAGTGAGGGTAGAACAGGGAAAGGCTACGAGCAGTACTTC.

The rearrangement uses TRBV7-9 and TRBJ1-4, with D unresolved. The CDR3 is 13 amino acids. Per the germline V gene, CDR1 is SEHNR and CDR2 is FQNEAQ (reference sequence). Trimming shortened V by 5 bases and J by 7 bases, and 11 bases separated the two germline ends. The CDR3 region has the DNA TGTGCCAGCAGCCCCGACGCCCGTGAAAAACTGTTTTTT. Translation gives CASSPDAREKLFF. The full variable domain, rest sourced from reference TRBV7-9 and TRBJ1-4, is DTGVSQNPRHKITKRGQNVTFRCDPISEHNRLYWYRQTLGQGPEFLTYFQNEAQLEKSRLLSDRFSAERPKGSFSTLEIQRTEQGDSAMYLCASSPDAREKLFFGSGTQLSVL.

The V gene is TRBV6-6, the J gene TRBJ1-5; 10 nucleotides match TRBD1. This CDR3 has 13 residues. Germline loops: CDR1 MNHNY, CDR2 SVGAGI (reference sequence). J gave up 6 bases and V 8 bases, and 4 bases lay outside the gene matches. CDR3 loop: CASRGQGRQPQHF. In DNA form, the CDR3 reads TGTGCCAGCCGGGGACAGGGGCGTCAGCCCCAGCATTTT.